Here is one T cell receptor beta chain with its context. The data stem from a study of identical twins. One entry per CDR3 protein, called by TCRdb with MiXCR from the 5' RACE reads. Of under 800,000 distinct CDR3 sequences in the sample, 21% are singletons; the top ten hold about 4.3%. These data were also filed under a second study, of T cells expressing NK-cell markers. This second study says: An anti-gamma-delta TCR antibody restricted sorting to alpha-beta TCR T cells in several experiments.

This sequence originates from a woman under 30 in good health. Specimen: PBMCs.

The DNA of the CDR3 is TGCAGTGCTAGAACCGGGACTAGCGGGGGGCCCCATGAGCAGTTCTTC. Translated: CSARTGTSGGPHEQFF. The rearrangement joins TRBV20-1 to TRBJ2-1; the match to TRBD2 covers 15 bases. Germline trimming cut 2 bases from V and 8 bases from J; bases unmatched to any gene: 7. The CDR3 length is 16 residues. CDR1 is DFQATT and CDR2 is SNEGSKA in the germline V gene (reference sequence).